The present T cell receptor beta chain was sequenced within a study of blood T cells in healthy people across ages. Each donor's blood draw was 8.5 to 10 milliliters of peripheral blood. In germline, CDR1 is SGHRS, CDR2 YFSETQ. CDR3 size: 16 residues. V dropped 0 bases and J dropped 7 bases, with 18 bases sitting between them. Comment on this clonotype: Its antigen is unknown. Possible read error: a much larger clone is one base away.

Study results and limitations: Whereas aged donors had fewer naive CD4+ cells, long-lived donors had more of them and higher diversity.

Primed by a sample-barcoded 5' primer and a J-beta primer mix, a second PCR proceeded for about 7 to 12 cycles. TCRdb passed the 5' RACE reads through MiXCR, listing each CDR3 protein once. The sample yields approximately 730,000 distinct CDR3 sequences, around 46% seen once. The chain combines TRBV5-1 with TRBJ2-3; no firm D call. The receptor was isolated from a woman aged 55 to 70 in good health. The sample consisted of blood. CDR3 amino acids: CASSLDFAAEANTQYF. DNA for the CDR3: TGCGCCAGCAGCTTGGATTTTGCGGCGGAAGCGAATACGCAGTATTTT.